What follows are 18 T cell receptor beta chains derived from one specimen sequenced in a study of blood T cell repertoires in COVID-19. Libraries were prepared by immunoSEQ multiplex PCR; TCRdb keeps only in-frame clonotypes and omits some of them. The sample lists around 46,000 clones, 86% seen once, with 16% in the top ten. Source material: peripheral blood. These receptors were obtained from a man aged 60 to 75 with active or convalescent COVID-19.

The chain links TRBV9 to TRBJ2-4; 7 bases align to TRBD2. Germline CDR1 and CDR2: SGDLS and YYNGEE. This CDR3 comprises 15 residues. Trimming at V came to 0 bases and at J to 6 bases, leaving 6 bases not matched to a gene. The CDR3 is CASSVAREAGNIQYF. Written as DNA, the CDR3 is TGTGCCAGCAGCGTAGCACGGGAGGCGGGAAACATTCAGTACTTC.

The chain employs TRBV6-5 and TRBJ1-3, with 7 bases identical to TRBD1. The germline CDR1 and CDR2 sequences are MNHEY and SVGAGI. The V segment lost 7 bases and the J segment 4 bases; nucleotides outside the gene matches: 10. This CDR3 is built from 15 residues. CDR3 sequence reads: CASTLDRASGNTIYF. The CDR3 region has the DNA TGTGCCAGCACACTTGACAGGGCATCCGGAAACACCATATATTTT.

The V and J genes are TRBV7-8 and TRBJ2-7; 12 bases agree with TRBD1. Germline-derived CDR1 and CDR2 are SGHVS and FQNEAQ. This CDR3 has 13 residues. The V segment lost 8 bases and the J segment 10 bases; nucleotides outside the gene matches: 9. CDR3 amino acids: CASGRDRGPPQYF. In DNA, the CDR3 is TGTGCCAGCGGCCGGGACAGGGGGCCTCCACAGTACTTC.

This chain links TRBV2 with TRBJ1-4; no clear D. The CDR3 consists of 15 residues. Trimming pared 7 bases from V and 0 bases from J, leaving 12 bases between. The germline V gene encodes CDR1 SNHLY and CDR2 FYNNEI. DNA of the CDR3: TGTGCCAGCACCGCTCGTACTTCAACTAATGAAAAACTGTTTTTT. As protein: CASTARTSTNEKLFF.

A remark on this clone: As the CDR3 is not closed by the conserved phenylalanine or tryptophan, this likely results from a read error. The DNA is left out, because the CDR3 cannot be placed on it with certainty; the CDR3 is given as TCRdb lists it. The chain is built from TRBV6-5 and TRBJ1-1; no check of the table's D call, TRBD1, against the DNA was made. Germline CDR1 is MNHEY and CDR2 is SVGAGI. The CDR3 spans 12 amino acids, including both terminal residues. Here the CDR3 reads CASSYSKGPLVV.

This sequence joins TRBV3-1 (or the pseudogene TRBV3-2) and TRBJ2-1; 9 bases match TRBD2. The V gene end was trimmed by 4 bases and the J gene end by 1 base; junction bases not matched to a gene: 2. CDR1 and CDR2 from the germline V gene are LGHDT and YNNKEL (reference sequence). The CDR3 contains 15 residues. DNA of the CDR3: TGTGCCAGCAGCCCAGCGGGGGGATCCTACAATGAGCAGTTCTTC. The encoded protein is CASSPAGGSYNEQFF.

J is TRBJ1-1 and V is TRBV5-1, with D perhaps matching TRBD1 (6 bases). The ends were cut back, 4 bases at V and 4 bases at J, with 14 bases in the middle. CDR3 length: 14 residues. From germline, CDR1 is SGHRS and CDR2 YFSETQ. CDR3 amino acids: CASSVPGQVTEAFF. The CDR3 region has the DNA TGCGCCAGCAGCGTACCGGGACAAGTCACTGAAGCTTTCTTT.

The V gene is TRBV27, the J gene TRBJ1-1, with 7 positions matching TRBD1. This CDR3 comprises 16 residues. V shed 6 bases and J 7 bases; nucleotides not matched to a gene: 17. Germline CDR1 reads MNHEY; CDR2 reads SMNVEV (reference sequence). The CDR3 here is CASRGPGTDFWGEAFF. Here the CDR3 DNA reads TGTGCCAGCAGAGGACCCGGGACAGACTTTTGGGGTGAAGCTTTCTTT.

The chain is built from TRBV11-2 and TRBJ2-1; TRBD2 matches at 8 bases. The J segment lost 6 bases and the V segment lost 2 bases, leaving 15 bases of the junction unmatched. CDR3 length: 18 residues. The germline CDR1 and CDR2 sequences are SGHAT and FQNNGV. CDR3 region: CASSLNPPGTSHSNEQFF. CDR3 DNA: TGTGCCAGCAGCTTAAACCCCCCCGGGACTAGTCACTCCAATGAGCAGTTCTTC.

The V gene is TRBV9, the J gene TRBJ2-5; 7 nucleotides agree with TRBD1. This CDR3 is built from 14 residues. Trimming removed 3 bases from V and 5 bases from J; junction bases left unmatched: 7. CDR1 and CDR2 (germline): SGDLS, YYNGEE. The CDR3 coding sequence is TGTGCCAGCAGCGCCCGAACAGGGGACGAGACCCAGTACTTC. Translating gives CASSARTGDETQYF.

The chain employs TRBV6-5 and TRBJ1-5; D possibly corresponds to TRBD1 (5 bases). Germline V gives CDR1 MNHEY, CDR2 SVGAGI. Trimming took off 6 bases at V and 5 bases at J, with 14 bases between the two ends. The CDR3 covers 14 residues. The CDR3, as DNA: TGTGCCAGCAGCGGGCGGGGGTTGGATCAGCCCCAGCATTTT. Its protein product is CASSGRGLDQPQHF.

This clone was counted once. CDR3 sequence reads: CSAGGPRGAGDTQYF. DNA of the CDR3: TGCAGTGCTGGTGGGCCCCGGGGGGCCGGAGATACGCAGTATTTT. The chain couples TRBV20-1 to TRBJ2-3, with a tentative D call TRBD2 (7 bases). Germline V gene sequence: CDR1 DFQATT, CDR2 SNEGSKA (reference sequence). Trimming shortened V by 5 bases and J by 5 bases, and 20 bases separated the two germline ends. The CDR3 is made up of 15 amino acids.

The gene calls are TRBV5-4 and TRBJ1-1, with a weak D call TRBD1 (6 bases). CDR1 is SGHNT, CDR2 YYREEE, per germline (reference sequence). Trimming pared 3 bases from V and 3 bases from J, leaving 9 bases between. The CDR3 sequence is 13 residues long. For the CDR3, the DNA is TGTGCCAGCAGCTACGACAGGTACACTGAAGCTTTCTTT. Residues: CASSYDRYTEAFF. The whole variable domain, filled in from reference TRBV5-4 and TRBJ1-1, reads ETGVTQSPTHLIKTRGQQVTLRCSSQSGHNTVSWYQQALGQGPQFIFQYYREEENGRGNFPPRFSGLQFPNYSSELNVNALELDDSALYLCASSYDRYTEAFFGQGTRLTVV.

There are a few counts of this clone. The rearrangement uses TRBV29-1 and TRBJ1-1; D is unclear. Germline V CDR1 and CDR2: SQVTM, ANQGSEA. The V and J ends lost 7 bases and 5 bases respectively, with 14 bases between them. The CDR3 length is 12 residues. For the CDR3, the DNA is TGCAGCGGGCGGTTGGGTGGAACTGAAGCTTTCTTT. It is translated as CSGRLGGTEAFF.

The count of this clone is one. The rearrangement joins TRBV6-5 to TRBJ2-7, with D tentatively TRBD2 (6 bases). This CDR3 region has 15 residues. CDR1 and CDR2 from the germline V gene are MNHEY and SVGAGI. The V gene lost 0 bases and the J gene lost 5 bases, with 14 bases spanning the gap. The CDR3, as DNA: TGTGCCAGCAGTTACTCCGCGGGGATTGAGAACGAGCAGTACTTC. Protein product: CASSYSAGIENEQYF.

In its sample, this clone was seen once. The V and J genes are TRBV11-2 and TRBJ1-5; a weak D match, TRBD1 (6 bases). Germline-derived CDR1 and CDR2 are SGHAT and FQNNGV. CDR3 length equals 15 residues. V was clipped by 1 base and J by 3 bases, with 10 bases between them. DNA of the CDR3: TGTGCCAGCAGCTTAGCAGGACAGCCCAATCAGCCCCAGCATTTT. Translated: CASSLAGQPNQPQHF.

The chain uses TRBV11-3 and TRBJ1-1; 11 bases are shared with TRBD1. This CDR3 is 19 amino acids long. J was trimmed by 0 bases and V by 5 bases; bases with no gene match: 14. Germline V CDR1 and CDR2: SGHNT, YENEEA. The CDR3 region has the DNA TGTGCCAGCAGCGCTGGACAGGGGGCGCGAGGGGAGATGAACACTGAAGCTTTCTTT. It codes for CASSAGQGARGEMNTEAFF.

V gene TRBV27 combines with J gene TRBJ1-2; unclear D gene. The CDR3 has 14 amino acids. The V and J ends lost 3 bases and 6 bases respectively, with 14 bases between them. Germline V gene sequence: CDR1 MNHEY, CDR2 SMNVEV (reference sequence). The CDR3 nucleotides read TGTGCCAGCAGTTTGTTAGCTGTCGGGAATGGCTACACCTTC. This gives the protein CASSLLAVGNGYTF.